These 2 T cell receptor beta chains were sequenced from one sample in a study of blood T cell repertoires in COVID-19. Method: immunoSEQ multiplex PCR; TCRdb's copy keeps in-frame clones and lacks some. The sample records over 25,000 clones, approximately 88% being singletons. Sequenced: peripheral blood. Source of these receptors: a man between 65 and 85 years old with active COVID-19.

Here the CDR3 DNA reads TGTGCCAGCAGTTGGGGGCAGTACACTGAAGCTTTCTTT. Translated, it gives CASSWGQYTEAFF. The chain couples TRBV6-2 or TRBV6-3 to TRBJ1-1; a weak D match, TRBD1 (6 bases). This CDR3 region has 13 residues. CDR1 and CDR2 (germline): MNHEY, SVGEGT. Trimming cost V 4 bases and J 3 bases, with 9 bases left between them.

The chain combines TRBV3-1 (or the pseudogene TRBV3-2) with TRBJ1-2; 7 positions agree with TRBD1. CDR1 is LGHDT and CDR2 is YNNKEL in the germline V gene (reference sequence). Trimming cost V 7 bases and J 4 bases; bases outside gene matches: 3. The CDR3 runs 12 residues. This CDR3 is CASKGAVYGYTF. The DNA for the CDR3 is TGTGCCAGCAAGGGGGCGGTCTATGGCTACACCTTC.